This entry describes one T cell receptor (beta chain). This clone was observed a few times. Its target antigen remains unknown. It has no much larger one-base neighbor in the sample; base qualities were not kept. The data belong to a study of shared clonotypes between healthy human individuals (dated by TCRdb to 2019 to 2021). Background for the entire study: The cohort included a few men and a couple of women between 18 and 49 years of age. Leukapheresis yielded between about 0.94 and 10 billion PBMCs per donor. For each donor, CD4 naive and CD4 memory were each run on three plates, CD8 naive on two plates, and CD8 memory on one plate. The study deeply sequenced blood TCR repertoires of about five healthy adults to estimate repertoire size and the extent of clonotype sharing between individuals. Libraries were prepared and TCR repertoires were sequenced by different laboratories using diverse techniques, in order to increase sequencing depth and limit assay-specific biases. The study at large found these results: Naive subsets generally had larger estimated clonotype richness than memory subsets did. Across a few donors, approximately 5% of naive CD4, roughly 3.8% of naive CD8, about 2.3% of memory CD4, and under 0.45% of memory CD8 clonotypes were shared. Even with the large sequencing depth, rarefaction of the sorted-subset datasets indicated that sequencing was incomplete. Because the study included only a small number of donors, the genetic and exposure-history diversity represented was limited. Pairwise subsampling led to the expectation that sequencing depth would affect the degree of clonotype sharing among donors. Sampling was restricted to blood, and TCR repertoires in tissue are likely to differ from TCR repertoires in blood. Clonotypes shared by all four sorted-subset donors showed higher generation probabilities than non-shared clonotypes.

As encoded in the germline V gene (reference sequence), CDR1 is PRHDT while CDR2 is FYEKMQ. The CDR3 numbers 13 residues from cysteine through phenylalanine. Only CDR3 DNA remains: 39 bases, in frame from the first base. The trim is 5 bases for V and 2 bases for J, with a gap of 6 bases between the germline ends. Using the deep immunoSEQ assay, multiplex PCR amplified TCR CDR3 regions from genomic DNA. Extracted genomic DNA from each cell subset was distributed evenly across all wells of several immunoSEQ 96-well plates, and each plate was treated as a replicate. For sorted subsets, approximately 0.2 ug of genomic DNA, equivalent to tens of thousands of T cell genomes, went into each replicate PCR. Purified libraries were measured with a Qubit 3.0 fluorometer, size-checked on a Bioanalyzer 2100, and measured again with the KAPA Library Quantification kit. Each immunoSEQ 96-well plate was sequenced on its own single-read 150-cycle Illumina NextSeq 550 flow cell. In the paper's pipeline: Because the immunoSEQ output held only junctional sequences and lacked quality scores, the filtering could not match the filtering applied to full-length reads. To assign V/J genes and CDR3, sequences were annotated using PyIR, a Python wrapper for IgBLAST v1.9, with IMGT germline references. Any read was removed if the V/J assignment was weak (E-value above 1e-6), the CDR3 was missing, or the read contained stop codons, out-of-frame junctions, or ambiguous translated residues. V3J clonotypes were defined by identical inferred V gene, J gene, and CDR3 amino acid sequence. The percentage overlap between two repertoires was calculated by dividing the number of shared unique clonotypes by the size of the smaller repertoire. Richness of each repertoire was evaluated using RTK rarefaction, the Chao1 estimator, and Recon v2.1 estimates of unobserved clonotypes. Generation probabilities for all TCRbeta clonotypes obtained by the gDNA method from a few donors were computed using OLGA. TCRdb's version of the immuneACCESS table is confined to in-frame rearrangements and falls short of the full clone set. An unresolved V gene accounts for under half of the shortfall where checked; the remainder is of unknown origin. For V, J and clone size, that table is used; D and trimming come from the DNA. For this sample the table gives about 700,000 clones, of which about 91% were detected only once. The top ten constitute 24% of the sample.

For the CD8 naive samples, CD45RO-negative cells were positively selected for CCR7, yielding a CD45RA+CCR7+ population from which TemRA cells were excluded. Healthy HIV-negative adults with no recently reported acute infections or vaccinations were included as donors. Only Caucasian adults living in Nashville, Tennessee, USA were represented among the donors. Blood was collected by leukapheresis, and PBMCs were isolated by Ficoll-Histopaque density gradient centrifugation and then cryopreserved in liquid nitrogen vapor phase. Analytical flow cytometry was used to check the purity and quantity of each magnetically sorted T cell population. Each sorted fraction had its genomic DNA isolated and then quantified by UV absorbance on a Nanodrop 2000c.

The source material was naive CD8+ T cells sorted from blood. Reading the label with the study, this specimen's cell subset or site is: CD45RA+CCR7+. In this chain, TRBV13 is recombined with TRBJ2-2, with the identity of the D gene unclear. This sequence was found in a man aged 30 to 39 in good health. The nucleotides read TGTGCCAGCAGCATAACCAACACCGGGGAGCTGTTTTTT. Its protein product is CASSITNTGELFF.